Shown below are 10 T cell receptor beta chains from a single sample sequenced in a study of T cells after yellow fever vaccination. TCRdb used MiXCR to reprocess the 5' RACE reads, holding one entry per CDR3 protein. The table shows about 400,000 distinct CDR3 sequences, with roughly 12% occurring only once. The source was PBMCs, collected on the day of the first yellow fever vaccination. The source of these receptors is a man aged 18 to 35 who received the YFV17D yellow fever vaccine.

This clonotype was seen many times. This rearrangement joins TRBV25-1 to TRBJ2-7, with D tentatively TRBD1 (5 bases). CDR1 is MGHDK and CDR2 is SYGVNS in the germline V gene. The V gene lost 3 bases and the J gene lost 5 bases, with 11 bases spanning the gap. The CDR3 contains 13 residues. The CDR3 sequence: CASSDRERDEQYF. CDR3 coding DNA: TGTGCCAGCAGTGACAGGGAACGGGACGAGCAGTACTTC.

This clonotype has only a few counts. The junction differs from germline at one of its ends, possibly a read error. J is TRBJ2-7 and V is TRBV9; TRBD2 agrees at 10 bases. Germline CDR1 and CDR2: SGDLS and YYNGEE. The CDR3 has 17 amino acids. In DNA, the CDR3 is TGTGCCAGCAGCGCGAGAGGGCAGCGGGGGGGCTCCCACGAGCAGTACTTC. Protein sequence: CASSARGQRGGSHEQYF. The whole variable domain, remainder taken from reference TRBV9 and TRBJ2-7, is DSGVTQTPKHLITATGQRVTLRCSPRSGDLSVYWYQQSLDQGLQFLIQYYNGEERAKGNILERFSAQQFPDLHSELNLSSLELGDSALYFCASSARGQRGGSHEQYFGPGTRLTVT.

This clonotype showed up just a few times. The chain employs TRBV7-2 and TRBJ1-2, with D possibly TRBD1 on 6 matching bases. Germline loops: CDR1 SGHTA, CDR2 FQGNSA. The V end was cut by 5 bases, the J end by 2 bases, with 15 bases between. The CDR3 is 15 amino acids. CDR3 sequence (DNA): TGTGCCAGCAGCACCTCCTGGACAGTAAACTATGGCTACACCTTC. Translated, it gives CASSTSWTVNYGYTF.

In its sample, this clonotype was seen a few times. This chain connects TRBV11-2 to TRBJ2-1, with D tentatively TRBD2 (6 bases). The ends were cut back, 5 bases at V and 5 bases at J, with 16 bases in the middle. Germline lookup yields CDR1 SGHAT and CDR2 FQNNGV. This CDR3 contains 15 residues. This CDR3 is CASSPTLLAHNEQFF. For the CDR3, the DNA is TGTGCCAGCAGCCCTACGTTACTAGCCCACAATGAGCAGTTCTTC. The full variable domain, its missing parts supplied by reference TRBV11-2 and TRBJ2-1, is EAGVAQSPRYKIIEKRQSVAFWCNPISGHATLYWYQQILGQGPKLLIQFQNNGVVDDSQLPKDRFSAERLKGVDSTLKIQPAKLEDSAVYLCASSPTLLAHNEQFFGPGTRLTVL.

As to this clonotype: The junction and the germline gene differ at one end; a read error may be behind it. The CDR3 spells CACSRGQGVIVYNSPLHF. The CDR3 DNA follows: TGTGCCTGCAGTCGTGGGCAGGGGGTGATCGTTTATAATTCACCCCTCCACTTT. This sequence joins TRBV2 and TRBJ1-6; TRBD1 aligns across 7 bases. The germline V gene has CDR1 SNHLY and CDR2 FYNNEI. The CDR3 runs to 18 residues.

This clonotype occurred many times. The V and J genes are TRBV6-2 or TRBV6-3 and TRBJ2-5; maybe TRBD2 (5 bases). The germline gives CDR1 MNHEY, CDR2 SVGEGT. Trimming cost V 6 bases and J 5 bases, with 13 bases left between them. This CDR3 spans 13 amino acids. CDR3 bases: TGTGCCAGCAGACCGTGGACTGAGGAGACCCAGTACTTC. It translates to CASRPWTEETQYF.

This clonotype was recorded a few times. The CDR3 sequence: CASSLMPGTDTQYF. In nucleotides, the CDR3 is TGTGCCAGCAGCTTAATGCCTGGTACAGATACGCAGTATTTT. The chain recombines TRBV7-8 with TRBJ2-3; no clear D. The CDR3 spans 14 residues. The V end was cut by 2 bases, the J end by 3 bases, with 9 bases between. Germline CDR1 and CDR2: SGHVS and FQNEAQ.

The chain links TRBV12-3 or TRBV12-4 to TRBJ1-2; D gene unclear. The CDR3 is made up of 12 amino acids. Trimming pared 5 bases from V and 7 bases from J, leaving 11 bases between. The DNA for the CDR3 is TGTGCCAGCAGTGCCAGTTTTCGTGGCTACACCTTC. Translation gives CASSASFRGYTF.

The V call is TRBV28, the J call TRBJ1-2; D gene uncertain. This CDR3 is 12 amino acids long. Germline loops: CDR1 MDHEN, CDR2 SYDVKM. V was shortened by 8 bases and J by 8 bases, with 15 bases between the two germline ends. For the CDR3, the DNA is TGTGCCAGCCTTATAAACCCCGAGGGCTACACCTTC. Translated, it gives CASLINPEGYTF.

The chain links TRBV20-1 to TRBJ2-5; D might be TRBD1 (6 bases). Germline CDR1 and CDR2: DFQATT and SNEGSKA (reference sequence). The CDR3 length is 14 residues. The ends were cut back, 3 bases at V and 3 bases at J, with 14 bases in the middle. The CDR3 spells CSARGTGNKETQYF. The CDR3 DNA follows: TGCAGTGCTAGGGGTACAGGGAATAAAGAGACCCAGTACTTC.